These T cell receptor beta chains were read from a single sample in a study of cytomegalovirus exposure and HLA in healthy donors. The table came from immunoSEQ multiplex PCR; TCRdb's copy has only in-frame clones and leaves some out. Of 140,000 to 150,000 clones in the sample, roughly 78% were seen once. Sequenced material: PBMCs. The receptor set was obtained from a female donor in good health and CMV-seronegative. CDR3s include the opening cysteine and the closing phenylalanine or tryptophan.

J gene | V gene | CDR3 protein
TRBJ2-7 | TRBV28 | CASSFSLLAGVGNEQYF
TRBJ1-2 | TRBV6-1 | CASSVVRGEYGYTF
TRBJ1-1 | TRBV7-7 | CASSLALFRGQLNTEAFF
TRBJ1-1 | TRBV9 | CASSDPPSGMNTEAFF
TRBJ2-3 | TRBV9 | CASSGQGAYTDTQYF
TRBJ2-1 | TRBV29-1 | CSVEEMVASSYNEQFF
TRBJ2-7 | TRBV2 | CASRGGYEQYF
TRBJ2-7 | TRBV5-8 | CASRSTVVYEQYF
TRBJ1-2 | TRBV5-5 | CASSSGTGVYGYTF
TRBJ1-1 | TRBV21-1 | CASSKDQTCCRAGRTMNTEAFF
TRBJ2-7 | TRBV2 | CAGGIGTSGFRGGYEQYF
TRBJ2-7 | TRBV11-2 | CASSSWGRTGPKFEQYF
TRBJ2-2 | TRBV6-1 | CASSEAGGPTGELFF
TRBJ1-2 | TRBV5-4 | CASSAWDRGRGGYTF
TRBJ1-5 | TRBV5-1 | CASSSGGLNQPQHF
TRBJ2-1 | TRBV28 | CASSLAGFNEQFF
TRBJ1-5 | TRBV7-2 | CASSTGQGANNQPQHF
TRBJ2-1 | TRBV18 | CASSPLAGDLYNEQFF
TRBJ1-5 | TRBV4-1 | CASSQEGLGNQPQHF
TRBJ2-1 | TRBV5-1 | CASSLGGQQNNEQFF
TRBJ1-4 | TRBV2 | CASSPRLGRDWMSNEKLFF
TRBJ1-6 | TRBV5-6 | CASSLAGGQFSPLHF
TRBJ1-2 | TRBV19 | CASSIRQVYYGYTF
TRBJ1-5 | TRBV7-9 | CASSLGQGNGQPQHF
TRBJ1-5 | TRBV7-8 | CASSLAARASNQPQHF
TRBJ2-1 | TRBV7-3 | CASSSVATQKRNEQFF
TRBJ2-5 | TRBV5-1 | CASSLQGLETQYF
NA | TRBV5-1 | CASSPLAGSYEQYF